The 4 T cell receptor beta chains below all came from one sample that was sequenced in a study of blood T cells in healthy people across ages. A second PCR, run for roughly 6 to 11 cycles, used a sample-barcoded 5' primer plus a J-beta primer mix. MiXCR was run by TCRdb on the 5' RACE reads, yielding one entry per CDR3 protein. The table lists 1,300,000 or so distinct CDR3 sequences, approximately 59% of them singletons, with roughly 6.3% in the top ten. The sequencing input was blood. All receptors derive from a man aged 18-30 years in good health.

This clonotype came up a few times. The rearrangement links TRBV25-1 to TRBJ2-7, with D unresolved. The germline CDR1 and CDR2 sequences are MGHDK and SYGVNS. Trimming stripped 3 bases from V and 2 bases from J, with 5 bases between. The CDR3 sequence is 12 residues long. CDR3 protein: CASSDYAYEQYF. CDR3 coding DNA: TGTGCCAGCAGTGACTATGCCTACGAGCAGTACTTC.

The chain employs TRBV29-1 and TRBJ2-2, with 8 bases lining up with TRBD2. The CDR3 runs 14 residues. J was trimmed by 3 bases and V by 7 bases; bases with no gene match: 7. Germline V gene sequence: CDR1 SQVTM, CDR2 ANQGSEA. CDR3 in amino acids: CSAIAGRDTGELFF. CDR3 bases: TGCAGCGCTATAGCGGGAAGGGACACCGGGGAGCTGTTTTTT.

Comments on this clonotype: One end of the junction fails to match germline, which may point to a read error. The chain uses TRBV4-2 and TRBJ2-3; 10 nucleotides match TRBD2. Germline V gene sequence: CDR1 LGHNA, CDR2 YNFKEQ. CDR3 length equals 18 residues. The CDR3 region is CASNQASSGGTPRATQYF. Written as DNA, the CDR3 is TGTGCCAGCAACCAAGCTAGTAGCGGGGGGACGCCCCGAGCTACGCAGTATTTT.

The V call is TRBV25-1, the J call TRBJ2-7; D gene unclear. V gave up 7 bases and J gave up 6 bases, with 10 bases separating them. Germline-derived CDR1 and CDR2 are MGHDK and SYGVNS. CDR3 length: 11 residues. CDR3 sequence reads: CASTFVGEQYF. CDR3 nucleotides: TGTGCCAGCACCTTCGTCGGCGAGCAGTACTTC.